Listed below are T cell receptor beta chains from one sample, sequenced in a study of human T cells and chemical hapten exposure. TCRdb called the RACE reads again in MiXCR, with one record for every CDR3 protein. The profile covers over 70,000 distinct CDR3 sequences, with 12% to 15% appearing a single time and 4.6% taken by the ten largest. The specimen was whole blood, collected in connection with sensitization to the hapten diphenylcyclopropenone (DPC). The receptors here all came from a woman aged 45-60 years with alopecia areata. Some clones in this sample may be carry-over from other donors' samples. Both conserved end residues are part of each CDR3. The D gene is left open where the match is weak. Rows may omit the clone size; those that give it use once, few, many or a size class.

v_gene	j_gene	abundance	d_gene	CDR3aa	CDR3nt
TRBV10-1	TRBJ1-1	many	NA	CASSRDMNTEAFF	TGCGCCAGCAGCCGGGACATGAACACTGAAGCTTTCTTT
TRBV9	TRBJ2-2	NA	NA	CASSVRGGGTGELFF	TGTGCCAGCAGCGTACGAGGGGGAGGCACCGGGGAGCTGTTTTTT
TRBV29-1	TRBJ2-7	NA	TRBD2	CSVDTSGTDEQYF	TGCAGCGTTGACACTAGCGGGACCGACGAGCAGTACTTC
TRBV7-9	TRBJ2-1	NA	TRBD2	CASSLGVAGYNEQFF	TGTGCCAGCAGCTTGGGAGTAGCGGGATACAATGAGCAGTTCTTC
TRBV29-1	TRBJ2-1	few	NA	CSVDFGGPSGWEQFF	TGCAGCGTTGATTTCGGAGGACCTTCTGGATGGGAGCAGTTCTTC
TRBV3-1	TRBJ2-1	many	TRBD2	CASSQDLAGGGEQFF	TGTGCCAGCAGCCAAGATCTAGCGGGAGGTGGAGAGCAGTTCTTC
TRBV3-1	TRBJ1-2	many	NA	CASSQPPGVSYTF	TGTGCCAGCAGCCAACCTCCGGGGGTGAGCTACACCTTC
TRBV20-1	TRBJ2-7	few	TRBD2	CSAHSGRPGTSGSPYEQYF	TGCAGTGCTCACTCCGGGCGTCCCGGGACTAGCGGGAGTCCCTACGAGCAGTACTTC
TRBV12-3/TRBV12-4	TRBJ2-7	few	NA	CASSYTPWTLTMGGYEQYF	TGTGCCAGCAGCTATACCCCTTGGACGTTGACCATGGGAGGTTACGAGCAGTACTTC
TRBV29-1	TRBJ2-5	NA	TRBD1	CSVRTGRETQYF	TGCAGCGTACGGACAGGGCGGGAGACCCAGTACTTC
TRBV7-2	TRBJ2-2	few	NA	CASSLVYSNTGELFF	TGTGCCAGCAGCTTAGTTTATTCGAACACCGGGGAGCTGTTTTTT
TRBV29-1	TRBJ1-1	few	NA	CSVGLNVGAPNTEAFF	TGCAGCGTTGGGCTTAATGTCGGCGCTCCGAACACTGAAGCTTTCTTT
TRBV18	TRBJ1-6	few	NA	CASSQPASNSPLHF	TGTGCCAGCTCACAACCGGCCTCTAATTCACCCCTCCACTTT
TRBV5-1	TRBJ2-7	few	NA	CASSFNADEQYF	TGCGCCAGCAGCTTTAACGCAGACGAGCAGTACTTC
TRBV29-1	TRBJ2-1	NA	NA	CSGFQGGSRGEQFF	TGCAGCGGATTCCAGGGTGGCAGTAGGGGTGAGCAGTTCTTC
TRBV30	TRBJ1-1	many	NA	CAWRLGNTEAFF	TGTGCCTGGAGACTTGGGAACACTGAAGCTTTCTTT
TRBV30	TRBJ1-1	NA	NA	CAWRGQPRLDTEAFF	TGTGCCTGGAGAGGACAGCCTAGGTTGGACACTGAAGCTTTCTTT
TRBV6-6	TRBJ1-3	few	NA	CASSYPSSGNTIYF	TGTGCCAGCAGTTACCCCAGTTCTGGAAACACCATATATTTT
TRBV5-1	TRBJ2-1	NA	NA	CASSPMGRDEQFF	TGCGCCAGCAGCCCGATGGGCCGCGATGAGCAGTTCTTC
TRBV20-1	TRBJ2-7	many	NA	CSAETGSYEQYF	TGCAGTGCTGAGACAGGTTCCTACGAGCAGTACTTC
TRBV20-1	TRBJ2-3	NA	NA	CSTKRGGDTQYF	TGCAGCACAAAGAGGGGGGGAGATACGCAGTATTTT
TRBV6-2/TRBV6-3	TRBJ2-1	NA	TRBD2	CASRRLAGVSYNEQFF	TGTGCCAGCAGGAGACTAGCGGGAGTCTCCTACAATGAGCAGTTCTTC
TRBV7-6	TRBJ2-2	NA	TRBD2	CASSLVPLAGSIGELFF	TGTGCCAGCAGCTTAGTACCCCTAGCGGGAAGCATCGGGGAGCTGTTTTTT
TRBV5-1	TRBJ1-5	few	TRBD1	CASSLSGTDSNQPQHF	TGCGCCAGCAGCTTATCCGGGACAGATAGCAATCAGCCCCAGCATTTT
TRBV5-1	TRBJ2-1	few	NA	CASSITTGASYNEQFF	TGCGCCAGCAGCATCACAACGGGAGCCTCCTACAATGAGCAGTTCTTC
TRBV20-1	TRBJ1-5	few	NA	CSLGGRYSNQPQHF	TGCAGTTTGGGAGGGCGGTATAGCAATCAGCCCCAGCATTTT
TRBV14	TRBJ2-7	NA	TRBD2	CASSQPGLAGGTSYEQYF	TGTGCCAGCAGCCAACCGGGACTAGCGGGAGGGACCTCCTACGAGCAGTACTTC